The clone carrying this TCR beta chain was observed a single time. Trimming took off 1 base at V and 6 bases at J, with 13 bases between the two ends. The length of the CDR3 is 15 residues. CDR1 and CDR2 (germline): LGHDT, YNNKEL (reference sequence). Clones were read by immunoSEQ multiplex PCR, and TCRdb kept only the in-frame ones, dropping some. The table has about 50,000 clones, around 85% seen once. This specimen comes from a study of blood T cell repertoires in COVID-19. The overall study: Italy, Spain and the United States were the sources of the convalescent and acute COVID-19 samples.

This clonotype was sampled from a man between 65 and 85 years old with active COVID-19. The rearrangement joins TRBV3-1 (or the pseudogene TRBV3-2) to TRBJ2-1; D unresolved. The specimen sequenced was peripheral blood. CDR3 sequence reads: CASSQAASALNEQFF. CDR3 sequence (DNA): TGTGCCAGCAGCCAAGCAGCGTCCGCTCTCAATGAGCAGTTCTTC.